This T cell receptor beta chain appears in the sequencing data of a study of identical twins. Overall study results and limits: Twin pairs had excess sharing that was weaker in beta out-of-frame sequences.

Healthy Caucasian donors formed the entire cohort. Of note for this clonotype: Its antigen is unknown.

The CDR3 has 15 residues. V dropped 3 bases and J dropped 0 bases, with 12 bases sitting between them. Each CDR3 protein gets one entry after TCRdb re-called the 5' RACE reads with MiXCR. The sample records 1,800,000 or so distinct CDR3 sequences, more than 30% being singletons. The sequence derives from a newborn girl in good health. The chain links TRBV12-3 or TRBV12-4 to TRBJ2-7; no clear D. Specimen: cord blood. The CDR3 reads CASSLRKGYSYEQYF. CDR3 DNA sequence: TGTGCCAGCAGTTTGAGGAAGGGATACTCCTACGAGCAGTACTTC.